The 8 T cell receptor beta chains below all came from one sample that was sequenced in a study of T cells in Graves' hyperthyroidism and ophthalmopathy. RNA transcripts yielded amplified TCR beta CDR3 regions. The HTBI primer set drove a first-round RT-PCR of the TCR CDR3. Each CDR3 protein is one row after TCRdb ran MiXCR on the multiplex PCR reads. The table records hundreds of thousands of distinct CDR3 sequences, 38% of them present only once. The source material was blood. The receptors stem from a man between 18 and 29 years old with Graves' hyperthyroidism.

This chain uses TRBV4-2 with TRBJ2-5; 7 bases are shared with TRBD1. Germline V CDR1 and CDR2: LGHNA, YNFKEQ. V shed 5 bases and J 2 bases; nucleotides not matched to a gene: 11. The CDR3 runs to 16 residues. This chain's CDR3 is CASSLGAGGGQETQYF. The CDR3 nucleotides read TGTGCCAGCAGCTTGGGGGCAGGGGGTGGACAAGAGACCCAGTACTTC.

This clonotype appeared a few times. The chain couples TRBV7-2 to TRBJ2-7; 10 bases map to TRBD2. Germline V gene sequence: CDR1 SGHTA, CDR2 FQGNSA. This CDR3 spans 15 amino acids. Trimming took 5 bases from V and 2 from J; bases not matched to a gene: 6. CDR3 in DNA: TGTGCCAGCAGCGCCTCAGCGGGAGGGCCCTACGAGCAGTACTTC. Protein: CASSASAGGPYEQYF.

As regards this clonotype: It may be a read error: a sequence one base away is much more abundant. The chain has TRBV7-9 and TRBJ2-6; 8 bases agree with TRBD1. The CDR3 totals 17 residues. Germline V gene lookup returns CDR1 SEHNR and CDR2 FQNEAQ (reference sequence). The CDR3 sequence is CAGSWTGMISGANVLTF. CDR3 sequence (DNA): TGTGCCGGCAGCTGGACAGGGATGATCTCTGGGGCCAACGTCCTGACTTTC.

The chain couples TRBV10-3 to TRBJ1-2; 8 bases agree with TRBD1. The CDR3 loop spans 13 amino acids. Germline loops: CDR1 ENHRY, CDR2 SYGVKD. V lost 5 bases to trimming and J lost 5 bases; unmatched junction nucleotides: 4. The CDR3 sequence is CAISTGQGYGYTF. CDR3 in DNA: TGTGCCATCAGTACTGGACAGGGATATGGCTACACCTTC.

The V and J genes are TRBV6-1 and TRBJ1-5, with D maybe TRBD1 (5 bases). V shed 6 bases and J shed 11 bases, with 23 bases lying between them. The CDR3 runs 15 residues. CDR1 and CDR2 (germline): MNHNS, SASEGT. CDR3 sequence: CASRLRRDFPGSQHF. In DNA, the CDR3 is TGTGCCAGCAGGCTAAGGAGGGACTTTCCGGGGTCCCAGCATTTT.

This clonotype occurred many times. The CDR3 bases are TGTGCCACCAGCAGAGAAAGGACAGCCCATGAAAAACTGTTTTTT. This encodes CATSRERTAHEKLFF. The chain combines TRBV15 with TRBJ1-4; D might be TRBD1 (6 bases). CDR3 length: 15 amino acids. Germline CDR1 LNHNV, CDR2 YYDKDF (reference sequence). Trimming cost V 0 bases and J 6 bases, with 11 bases left between them.

In its sample, this clonotype was seen a few times. The rearrangement joins TRBV7-8 to TRBJ2-5, with D perhaps TRBD2 (5 bases). The CDR3 sequence is 15 residues long. CDR1 SGHVS and CDR2 FQNEAQ come from the germline V gene. Trimming took off 5 bases at V and 1 base at J, with 14 bases between the two ends. CDR3 coding DNA: TGTGCCAGCAGCCCCCGCTGGACTTCCCAAGAGACCCAGTACTTC. It specifies CASSPRWTSQETQYF.

In its sample, this clonotype was seen many times. This chain uses TRBV29-1 with TRBJ2-2, with D possibly TRBD2 on 5 matching bases. The germline V gene encodes CDR1 SQVTM and CDR2 ANQGSEA. The V and J ends lost 7 bases and 4 bases respectively, with 10 bases between them. The CDR3 contains 12 residues. Here the CDR3 DNA reads TGCAGCGCCCCGGGGAGCACCGGGGAGCTGTTTTTT. It is translated as CSAPGSTGELFF.